The source of this T cell receptor beta chain is a study of T cells after yellow fever vaccination. About the research overall: In the case of low-cell-number fractions, SMART-Seq v4 Ultra Low Input was used for preparation. Study-level results: Peaking faster, on day 5 versus 15, the secondary response was nonetheless weaker. Abundant bulk-derived clonotypes could contaminate FACS-sorted repertoires.

Template switching by 5'RACE produced TCR cDNA, adding a universal primer site and UMIs. MiXCR was run by TCRdb on the 5' RACE reads, yielding one entry per CDR3 protein. This table has some 600,000 distinct CDR3 sequences, about a sixth appearing once. This CDR3 contains 18 residues. Germline CDR1 reads MDHEN; CDR2 reads SYDVKM. V gave up 6 bases and J gave up 1 base, with 22 bases separating them. On this clonotype: The antigen remains unidentified.

The source is a man aged 18 to 29 who received the YFV17D yellow fever vaccine. Sequences were derived from PBMCs, sampled roughly 5 days after the first yellow fever vaccination. The gene calls are TRBV28 and TRBJ1-5; maybe TRBD1 (5 bases). The CDR3: CASSEFAGYRDSNQPQHF. The CDR3 coding sequence is TGTGCCAGCAGCGAGTTTGCGGGCTACCGGGACAGCAATCAGCCCCAGCATTTT.